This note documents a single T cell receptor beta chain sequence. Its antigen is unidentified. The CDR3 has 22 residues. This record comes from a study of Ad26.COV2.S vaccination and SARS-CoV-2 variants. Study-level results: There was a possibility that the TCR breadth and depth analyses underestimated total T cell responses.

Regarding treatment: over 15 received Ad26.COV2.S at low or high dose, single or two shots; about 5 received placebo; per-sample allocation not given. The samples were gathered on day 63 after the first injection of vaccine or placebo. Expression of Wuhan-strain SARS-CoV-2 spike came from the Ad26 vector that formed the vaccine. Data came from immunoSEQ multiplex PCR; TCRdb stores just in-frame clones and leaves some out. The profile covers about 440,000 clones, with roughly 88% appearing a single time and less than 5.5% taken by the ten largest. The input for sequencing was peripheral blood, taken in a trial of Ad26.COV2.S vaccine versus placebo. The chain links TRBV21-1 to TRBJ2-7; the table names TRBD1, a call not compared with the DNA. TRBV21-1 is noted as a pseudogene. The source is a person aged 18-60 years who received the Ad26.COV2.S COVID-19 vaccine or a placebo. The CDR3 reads CASSTQQFRAGGCREESYEQYF. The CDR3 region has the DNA TGTGCCAGCAGCACTCAACAGTTTAGGGCAGGGGGTTGTCGCGAGGAATCCTACGAGCAGTACTTC.